These T cell receptor beta chains were read from a single sample in a study of radiation and T cells in renal cell carcinoma. Assay used: immunoSEQ multiplex PCR; TCRdb lists only in-frame clones, some missing. The table includes around 74,000 clones, approximately 82% detected once. The sequencing here drew on blood, taken from a patient whose treatment included radiotherapy and nephrectomy. These receptors all stem from a woman aged 60-75 years with renal cell carcinoma. Both conserved end residues are part of each CDR3. A D gene is named only where the DNA matches it firmly. Part of the rows lack a size; the others show once, few, many or a class for expanded clones.

j_gene | v_gene | d_gene | abundance | CDR3nt | CDR3aa
TRBJ2-2 | TRBV4-3 | - | - | TGCGCCAGCAGGGACAGCTCAAACACCGGGGAGCTGTTTTTT | CASRDSSNTGELFF
TRBJ2-1 | TRBV19 | - | - | TGTGCCAGTAGTATCCGCAGGCCCCCCTACAATGAGCAGTTCTTC | CASSIRRPPYNEQFF
TRBJ1-1 | TRBV5-1 | - | - | TGCGCCAGCAGCGCGAATCCAGGGGATAACACTGAAGCTTTCTTT | CASSANPGDNTEAFF
TRBJ1-4 | TRBV2 | - | - | TGTGCCAGCAGCGCGAGGGCAACGGGTGAAAAACTGTTTTTT | CASSARATGEKLFF
TRBJ2-5 | TRBV7-2 | - | once | TGTGCCAGCGGCACCGGGGTGGGGGTCGGAGAGACCCAGTACTTC | CASGTGVGVGETQYF
TRBJ2-1 | TRBV6-4 | TRBD2 | - | TGTGCCAGCAGTCGGTCTAGCGGGCCCTACAATGAGCAGTTCTTC | CASSRSSGPYNEQFF
TRBJ2-3 | TRBV28 | - | - | TGTGCCAGCAGTTTAGTGGGGAGAGGGGCAGATACGCAGTATTTT | CASSLVGRGADTQYF
TRBJ2-2 | TRBV19 | - | - | TGTGCCAGCCAGAACACTCCTGGGCGCGGCACCGGGGAGCTGTTTTTT | CASQNTPGRGTGELFF
TRBJ1-2 | TRBV15 | - | - | TGTGCCACCAGCAGAGATAGAGTAGTCGGGGCGGGCTATGGCTACACCTTC | CATSRDRVVGAGYGYTF
TRBJ1-2 | TRBV6-5 | - | - | TGTGCCAGCCTCCAGGGCCCCGGGGCCTATGGCTACACCTTC | CASLQGPGAYGYTF
TRBJ1-1 | TRBV19 | - | few | TGTGCCAGTAGTATAGAGGGGAGGGGCTCTGAAGCTTTCTTT | CASSIEGRGSEAFF
TRBJ1-2 | TRBV11-2 | TRBD1 | - | TGTGCCAGCAGCTTAGATCCTACAGGGGGCTGGAATGGCTACACCTTC | CASSLDPTGGWNGYTF
TRBJ2-1 | TRBV28 | - | - | TGTGCCAGCAGTTTCTCCGGGGGGCCAGCGCAGTTCTTC | CASSFSGGPAQFF
TRBJ2-3 | TRBV18 | - | - | TGTGCCAGCTCACGAGAGGGTTCGGATACGCAGTATTTT | CASSREGSDTQYF
TRBJ2-2 | TRBV29-1 | - | - | TGCAGCGTTGTAGTTGGGGGGACCGGGGAGCTGTTTTTT | CSVVVGGTGELFF
TRBJ1-1 | TRBV27 | - | - | TGTGCCAGCAGTTTAGCGGTGGGGAACACTGAAGCTTTCTTT | CASSLAVGNTEAFF
TRBJ1-6 | TRBV7-3 | - | - | TGCGCCAGCAGCTTGATCGGGGATATAGATTCACCCCTCCACTTT | CASSLIGDIDSPLHF
TRBJ1-3 | TRBV4-2 | - | - | TGTGCCAGCAGCCAAGATCATCAAGGGGCAGACTCTGGAAACACCATATATTTT | CASSQDHQGADSGNTIYF
TRBJ2-7 | TRBV18 | - | - | TGTGCCAGCTCACCCGCAAGAGGCCCCTACGAGCAGTACTTC | CASSPARGPYEQYF
TRBJ2-5 | TRBV27 | TRBD2 | once | TGTGCCAGCAGTTATAGCGGGAGTGAGGTAGAGACCCAGTACTTC | CASSYSGSEVETQYF
TRBJ1-4 | TRBV5-5 | - | - | TGTGCCAGCAGACGCGGACACCTTGAAAAACTGTTTTTT | CASRRGHLEKLFF
TRBJ1-1 | TRBV6-5 | - | - | TGTGCCAGCACCCCGAGCTTTGGACATAACACTGAAGCTTTCTTT | CASTPSFGHNTEAFF
TRBJ2-2 | TRBV19 | - | - | TGTGCCAGTAGTAACACCGGGGAGCTGTTTTTT | CASSNTGELFF
TRBJ2-5 | TRBV4-3 | - | once | TGCGCCAGCAGCCAAGCTGATACTAGTTCTCATGTCCAGTACTTC | CASSQADTSSHVQYF
TRBJ1-5 | TRBV30 | - | - | TGTGCCTTAACGAGCGGGTCCAATCAGCCCCAGCATTTT | CALTSGSNQPQHF
TRBJ2-5 | TRBV5-6 | TRBD1 | - | TGTGCCAGCAGCTCGCAACAGGGGCAAGAGACCCAGTACTTC | CASSSQQGQETQYF
TRBJ2-6 | TRBV12-5 | - | - | TGTGCTAGTGGTCACAATACTGCAGGACAAAGTCGGGCCAACGTCCTGACTTTC | CASGHNTAGQSRANVLTF
TRBJ2-1 | TRBV9 | - | few | TGTGCCAGCAGCGCAAACCTCAATGAGCAGTTCTTC | CASSANLNEQFF
TRBJ2-7 | TRBV28 | - | - | TGTGCCAGCAGTTTACTTGGGGCTTCGGCCTACGAGCAGTACTTC | CASSLLGASAYEQYF
TRBJ2-1 | TRBV28 | - | once | TGTGCCAGCAGTTTTCGGGGCAGGGGAGGCTACAATGAGCAGTTCTTC | CASSFRGRGGYNEQFF
TRBJ2-5 | TRBV29-1 | - | - | TGCAGCGCTGTCATGTGGGAGACCCAGTACTTC | CSAVMWETQYF
TRBJ2-2 | TRBV2 | - | - | TGTGCCAGCAGCCGACAGCGCACCGGGGAGCTGTTTTTT | CASSRQRTGELFF
TRBJ2-7 | TRBV19 | - | - | TGTGCCAGTAGTATAGGCGGATTCAGCTCCTACGAGCAGTACTTC | CASSIGGFSSYEQYF
TRBJ1-6 | TRBV7-2 | - | - | TGTGCCAGCAGCTTCACTAATTCACCCCTCCACTTT | CASSFTNSPLHF
TRBJ1-3 | TRBV5-6 | TRBD1 | - | TGTGCCAGCAGCTTGTTGGGGACAGGGGGAGGAAACACCATATATTTT | CASSLLGTGGGNTIYF
TRBJ1-1 | TRBV6-1 | TRBD1 | - | TGTGCCAGCAGTTGGGACAGTGCGAACACTGAAGCTTTCTTT | CASSWDSANTEAFF
TRBJ1-1 | TRBV6-1 | TRBD1 | - | TGTGCCAGCAGTTTGCCGCAGGGGGTGGCTACTGAAGCTTTCTTT | CASSLPQGVATEAFF
TRBJ1-2 | TRBV12-5 | - | - | TGTGCTAGTGGTTTGGAATCCCGAGGATTCTATGGCTACACCTTC | CASGLESRGFYGYTF
TRBJ2-7 | TRBV30 | TRBD2 | - | TGTGCCTGGAGACAATCGCTAGCGGGAGTTGGGGAGCAGTACTTC | CAWRQSLAGVGEQYF
TRBJ1-6 | TRBV1 | - | once | TGCACCAGCAGCCATGGGGTAGGGGGTAATTCACCCCTCCACTTT | CTSSHGVGGNSPLHF
TRBJ1-3 | TRBV19 | - | - | TGTGCCAGTAGTCTCGACAGGATCGTCCGTACAAACACCATATATTTT | CASSLDRIVRTNTIYF
TRBJ2-7 | TRBV28 | - | - | TGTGCCAGCAGTGGGTCTCCAGGATTTCACGAGCAGTACTTC | CASSGSPGFHEQYF
TRBJ1-1 | TRBV16 | - | - | TGTGCCAGCAGCTCGTCCCCAGCCCAAGAGACTGAAGCTTTCTTT | CASSSSPAQETEAFF